Listed here are 26 T cell receptor beta chains from one sample, sequenced in a study of blood T cell repertoires in COVID-19. Produced via immunoSEQ multiplex PCR; TCRdb's table is partial and in-frame only. The sample holds roughly 380,000 clones, about 90% seen once. The sequenced sample was PBMCs or T cells enriched from blood (not recorded which). The receptors were sampled from a woman aged 25 to 39 who had recovered from COVID-19.

V and J are TRBV5-8 and TRBJ2-3, with a tentative D call TRBD2 (5 bases). The CDR3 has 15 amino acids. Trimming cost V 5 bases and J 1 base, with 14 bases left between them. Germline CDR1 SGHTS, CDR2 YDEGEE. This CDR3 reads CASRPRVLGTDTQYF. The CDR3 nucleotides read TGTGCCAGCAGACCGCGGGTCCTGGGCACAGATACGCAGTATTTT.

The V gene is TRBV7-8, the J gene TRBJ1-2, with 10 bases identical to TRBD1. J lost 4 bases, V lost 1 base, and 12 bases had no gene match. CDR1 is SGHVS and CDR2 is FQNEAQ in the germline V gene. There are 18 residues in the CDR3. The CDR3 nucleotides read TGTGCCAGCAGCTTAGAAGCGGGACAGGGGACGTCCCTCTATGGCTACACCTTC. Protein product: CASSLEAGQGTSLYGYTF.

The V call is TRBV7-3, the J call TRBJ2-2; D might be TRBD1 (6 bases). This CDR3 has 16 amino acids. The V end was cut by 5 bases, the J end by 4 bases, with 17 bases between. In germline, CDR1 is SGHTA, CDR2 FQGTGA. The CDR3 DNA reads as TGTGCCAGCAGCCCAGGCCGCCAGGGGACCACCGGGGAGCTGTTTTTT. Translating gives CASSPGRQGTTGELFF.

The gene calls are TRBV13 and TRBJ2-7, with D maybe TRBD1 (6 bases). CDR3 length: 15 amino acids. Per the germline V gene, CDR1 is PRHDT and CDR2 is FYEKMQ (reference sequence). Deletions cut 4 bases from V and 3 bases from J, with 16 bases between. The chain's CDR3 is CASSSQGIGGYEQYF. CDR3 DNA sequence: TGTGCCAGCAGCTCTCAGGGGATTGGGGGCTACGAGCAGTACTTC.

This clone was seen only once. The rearrangement uses TRBV7-2 and TRBJ2-7; D is possibly TRBD1 (6 bases). This CDR3 region has 15 residues. V lost 5 bases, J lost 7 bases, and 21 bases lay in between. Germline V lookup: CDR1 SGHTA, CDR2 FQGNSA. The CDR3 here is CASSPPGTLLGEQYF. Here the CDR3 DNA reads TGTGCCAGCAGCCCCCCTGGGACACTGCTGGGGGAGCAGTACTTC.

V gene TRBV29-1 combines with J gene TRBJ2-2; D remains unclear. Germline V CDR1 and CDR2: SQVTM, ANQGSEA. Trimming removed 5 bases from V and 5 bases from J, with 18 bases in between. The CDR3 has 15 amino acids. As DNA, the CDR3 is TGCAGCGTTTTAGGCAGGCCAGGTTGGACCGGGGAGCTGTTTTTT. Its protein product is CSVLGRPGWTGELFF.

The V gene is TRBV28, the J gene TRBJ1-5, with 7 bases identical to TRBD1. The CDR3 loop spans 16 amino acids. With V trimmed by 3 bases and J by 5 bases, 10 bases remained unmatched. Germline lookup yields CDR1 MDHEN and CDR2 SYDVKM. The CDR3 DNA follows: TGTGCCAGCAGTTTCTTGGACAGGATGGCCGATCAGCCCCAGCATTTT. It codes for CASSFLDRMADQPQHF.

This clone appeared once. The chain is built from TRBV5-4 and TRBJ1-2; 8 nucleotides align to TRBD1. The length of the CDR3 is 15 residues. Trimming took 3 bases from V and 7 from J; bases not matched to a gene: 11. Germline V gene sequence: CDR1 SGHNT, CDR2 YYREEE (reference sequence). CDR3 nucleotide sequence: TGTGCCAGCAGCTCACCGGGACAGGCCTTGGGTGGCTACACCTTC. It encodes CASSSPGQALGGYTF.

The CDR3 sequence: CASSLTGLAVRNEQFF. CDR3 in DNA: TGTGCCAGCAGCTTAACCGGACTAGCGGTCCGGAATGAGCAGTTCTTC. The J gene is TRBJ2-1, the V gene TRBV7-2; TRBD2 agrees at 10 bases. The V and J ends lost 2 bases and 7 bases, in that order; junction bases with no gene match: 8. CDR3 size: 16 residues. Germline V gene data show CDR1 as SGHTA and CDR2 as FQGNSA.

The chain has TRBV14 and TRBJ1-5; D not resolved. V was cut by 9 bases and J by 5 bases, with 17 bases left in between. From germline, CDR1 is SGHDN and CDR2 FVKESK. This CDR3 has 14 amino acids. The CDR3 coding sequence is TGTGCCAGTGACCATGTGTGCGGGTATCAGCCCCAGCATTTT. Translation: CASDHVCGYQPQHF. The full variable domain, in which reference TRBV14 and TRBJ1-5 provide the parts outside the CDR3, is EAGVTQFPSHSVIEKGQTVTLRCDPISGHDNLYWYRRVMGKEIKFLLHFVKESKQDESGMPNNRFLAERTGGTYSTLKVQPAELEDSGVYFCASDHVCGYQPQHFGDGTRLSIL.

V and J are TRBV11-3 and TRBJ1-4; 9 nucleotides line up with TRBD1. Looked up from germline, CDR1 is SGHNT and CDR2 is YENEEA. The V gene end was trimmed by 8 bases and the J gene end by 4 bases; junction bases not matched to a gene: 5. CDR3 size: 14 residues. In DNA form, the CDR3 reads TGTGCCAGCCTTCGGGGACAGGGTAATGAAAAACTGTTTTTT. Translated, it gives CASLRGQGNEKLFF.

This rearrangement joins TRBV29-1 to TRBJ2-3; a weak D match, TRBD2 (6 bases). CDR1 and CDR2 (germline): SQVTM, ANQGSEA. V lost 7 bases and J lost 0, with 17 bases in between. The CDR3 is 15 residues long. The CDR3 reads CSGVTSPTSTDTQYF. The CDR3 DNA is TGCAGCGGGGTCACTAGCCCCACTAGCACAGATACGCAGTATTTT.

V and J are TRBV3-1 (or the pseudogene TRBV3-2) and TRBJ2-1, with 10 bases fitting TRBD2. Per germline, CDR1 LGHDT and CDR2 YNNKEL (reference sequence). Unmatched junction bases numbered 5, after V lost 3 bases and J lost 0 bases. CDR3 length equals 17 residues. The CDR3 is CASSQPGLATSYNEQFF. For the CDR3, the DNA is TGTGCCAGCAGCCAGCCGGGACTAGCGACCTCCTACAATGAGCAGTTCTTC.

The V and J genes are TRBV27 and TRBJ2-6; D is ambiguous. V lost 5 bases, J lost 0 bases, and 5 bases lay in between. Germline lookup yields CDR1 MNHEY and CDR2 SMNVEV (reference sequence). CDR3 length: 14 residues. This CDR3 is CASSPYSGANVLTF. CDR3 DNA: TGTGCCAGCAGTCCGTACTCTGGGGCCAACGTCCTGACTTTC.

This chain links TRBV7-2 with TRBJ1-3; a weak D match, TRBD1 (6 bases). Germline CDR1 reads SGHTA; CDR2 reads FQGNSA. This CDR3 spans 15 amino acids. The V end lost 1 base, the J end lost 6 bases, and 13 bases lay between the germline ends. The CDR3 is CASSLVVGGVNTIYF. The CDR3 coding sequence is TGTGCCAGCAGCTTAGTGGTAGGGGGAGTAAACACCATATATTTT. Looking up the rest from reference TRBV7-2 and TRBJ1-3 gives the full variable domain: GAGVSQSPSNKVTEKGKDVELRCDPISGHTALYWYRQSLGQGLEFLIYFQGNSAPDKSGLPSDRFSAERTGGSVSTLTIQRTQQEDSAVYLCASSLVVGGVNTIYFGEGSWLTVV.

CDR3 nucleotide sequence: TGCGCCAGCAGCCACTTAGACAGCTACGAGCAGTACTTC. Amino acid sequence: CASSHLDSYEQYF. The chain links TRBV4-1 to TRBJ2-7, with a weak D call TRBD1 (5 bases). Germline V CDR1 and CDR2: MGHRA, YSYEKL. V was pared by 3 bases and J by 3 bases, with 9 bases between. The CDR3 contains 13 residues.

The gene calls are TRBV5-1 and TRBJ2-1; no reliable D call. V was shortened by 1 base and J by 4 bases, with 6 bases between the two germline ends. Germline CDR1 and CDR2: SGHRS and YFSETQ. The CDR3 covers 13 residues. CDR3 sequence reads: CASSLLGYNEQFF. Here the CDR3 DNA reads TGCGCCAGCAGCTTGCTCGGTTACAATGAGCAGTTCTTC.

The chain links TRBV6-5 to TRBJ1-1, with 8 positions matching TRBD1. Germline V gene data show CDR1 as MNHEY and CDR2 as SVGAGI. Unmatched junction bases numbered 6, after V lost 4 bases and J lost 2 bases. The CDR3 extends over 15 amino acids. The CDR3 loop reads CASSSTGTGNTEAFF. The CDR3 DNA reads TGTGCCAGCAGTTCCACCGGGACAGGAAACACTGAAGCTTTCTTT.

The genes are TRBV2 and TRBJ2-2, with D perhaps TRBD2 (6 bases). Per the germline V gene, CDR1 is SNHLY and CDR2 is FYNNEI. V lost 6 bases to trimming and J lost 6 bases, with 14 bases between them. The CDR3 length is 14 residues. CDR3: CASSPRGGSGELFF. In DNA, the CDR3 is TGTGCCAGCAGCCCGCGGGGAGGTTCCGGGGAGCTGTTTTTT.

CDR3 protein: CASSEQGTQETQYF. The CDR3 nucleotides read TGTGCCAGCAGTGAACAGGGGACCCAAGAGACCCAGTACTTC. The J gene is TRBJ2-5, the V gene TRBV2; possible D gene TRBD1, 6 bases. The CDR3 contains 14 residues. CDR1 is SNHLY, CDR2 FYNNEI, per germline. Trimming pared 2 bases from V and 1 base from J, leaving 8 bases between.

This chain connects TRBV5-6 to TRBJ2-7; TRBD1 matches 11 bases. Trimming took 4 bases from V and 3 from J; bases not matched to a gene: 6. Germline loops: CDR1 SGHDT, CDR2 YYEEEE. The CDR3 sequence is 15 residues long. CDR3 protein: CASSITGTGGYEQYF. For the CDR3, the DNA is TGTGCCAGCAGCATTACCGGGACAGGGGGCTACGAGCAGTACTTC.

The chain uses TRBV6-5 and TRBJ2-7; D gene uncertain. The CDR3 is made up of 14 amino acids. The ends were cut back, 7 bases at V and 1 base at J, with 14 bases in the middle. From germline, CDR1 is MNHEY and CDR2 SVGAGI. The CDR3 DNA sequence: TGTGCCAGCAACCTCGGAGTCCTATCCTACGAGCAGTACTTC. Translated, it gives CASNLGVLSYEQYF.

The rearrangement uses TRBV3-1 (or the pseudogene TRBV3-2) and TRBJ2-1; perhaps TRBD2 as D (5 bases). Germline loops: CDR1 LGHDT, CDR2 YNNKEL (reference sequence). The CDR3 sequence is 13 residues long. With 3 bases removed from V and 4 bases from J, the gap between germline ends came to 7 bases. CDR3 sequence reads: CASSHPGYNEQFF. In DNA, the CDR3 is TGTGCCAGCAGCCATCCGGGGTACAATGAGCAGTTCTTC.

V is TRBV14 and J is TRBJ2-7; TRBD1 matches at 7 bases. Unmatched junction bases numbered 10, after V lost 6 bases and J lost 2 bases. CDR1 is SGHDN and CDR2 is FVKESK in the germline V gene. This CDR3 has 15 amino acids. Here the CDR3 reads CASSLRTGAAYEQYF. The CDR3 DNA reads as TGTGCCAGCAGTCTAAGGACAGGCGCCGCCTACGAGCAGTACTTC.

The chain links TRBV5-1 to TRBJ1-4; possibly TRBD1 for D (5 bases). Per germline, CDR1 SGHRS and CDR2 YFSETQ. V lost 1 base and J lost 7, with 14 bases in between. The CDR3 extends over 15 amino acids. The CDR3 sequence: CASSLMGREGEKLFF. The CDR3 DNA reads as TGCGCCAGCAGCTTGATGGGCAGGGAGGGTGAAAAACTGTTTTTT.

J is TRBJ2-3 and V is TRBV10-3, with a tentative D call TRBD2 (6 bases). The CDR3 is made up of 14 amino acids. CDR1 is ENHRY, CDR2 SYGVKD, per germline. V was trimmed by 4 bases and J by 0 bases, leaving 8 bases between them. The CDR3 is CAISGGRSTDTQYF. CDR3 bases: TGTGCCATCAGTGGGGGGAGGAGCACAGATACGCAGTATTTT.